This T cell receptor (beta chain) was sequenced in a study of cytomegalovirus exposure and HLA in healthy donors. A word on this clone: Its cognate antigen is unknown.

Germline CDR1 and CDR2: SGDLS and YYNGEE. Trimming removed 0 bases from V and 8 bases from J, with 18 bases in between. There are 17 residues in the CDR3. PCR employed 60 Vbeta and 13 Jbeta primers. Produced via immunoSEQ multiplex PCR; TCRdb's table is partial and in-frame only. There are some 160,000 clones in the sample; about two thirds occur only once, and about 4.5% lies in the top ten. Study-wide results and caveats: Earlier analysis looked at TCR beta V segments, and most were productive about 90% or about 30% of the time. Listed as cytomegalovirus-associated were 164 TCR beta chains.

The sequence came from a man in his fifties or sixties in good health and CMV-seronegative. The source material was PBMCs. This chain links TRBV9 with TRBJ1-6; no clear D. This CDR3 is CASSVGPVEARDSPLHF. The DNA for the CDR3 is TGTGCCAGCAGCGTAGGTCCAGTGGAGGCTAGAGATTCACCCCTCCACTTT.